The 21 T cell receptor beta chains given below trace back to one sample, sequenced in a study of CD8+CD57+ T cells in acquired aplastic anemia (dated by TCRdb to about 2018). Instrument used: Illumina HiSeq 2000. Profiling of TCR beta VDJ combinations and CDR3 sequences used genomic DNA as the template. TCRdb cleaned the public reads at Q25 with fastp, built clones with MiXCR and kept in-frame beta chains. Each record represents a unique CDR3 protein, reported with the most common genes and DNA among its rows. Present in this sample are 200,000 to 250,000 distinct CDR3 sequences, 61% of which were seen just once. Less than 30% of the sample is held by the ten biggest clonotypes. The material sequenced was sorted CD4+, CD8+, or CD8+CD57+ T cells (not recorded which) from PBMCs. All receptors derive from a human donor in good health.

The CDR3 is CATSSAGTGDYEQYF. The CDR3 region has the DNA TGTGCCACCAGCAGTGCTGGGACAGGGGACTACGAGCAGTACTTC. This rearrangement joins TRBV15 to TRBJ2-7; 10 bases match TRBD1. Germline-derived CDR1 and CDR2 are LNHNV and YYDKDF (reference sequence). The CDR3 contains 15 residues. V lost 3 bases and J lost 3; bases outside the gene matches: 5.

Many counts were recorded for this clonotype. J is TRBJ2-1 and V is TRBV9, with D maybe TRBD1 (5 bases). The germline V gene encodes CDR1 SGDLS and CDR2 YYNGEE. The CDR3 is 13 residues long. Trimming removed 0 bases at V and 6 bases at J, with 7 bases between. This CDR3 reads CASSVGQINEQFF. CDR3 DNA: TGTGCCAGCAGCGTAGGACAGATCAATGAGCAGTTCTTC.

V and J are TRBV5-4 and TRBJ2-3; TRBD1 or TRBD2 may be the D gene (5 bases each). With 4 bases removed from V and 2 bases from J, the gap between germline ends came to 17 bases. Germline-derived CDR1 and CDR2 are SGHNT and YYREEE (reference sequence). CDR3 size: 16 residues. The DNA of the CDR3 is TGTGCCAGCAGCGTTGGGACCAGCCCGAACACAGATACGCAGTATTTT. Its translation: CASSVGTSPNTDTQYF. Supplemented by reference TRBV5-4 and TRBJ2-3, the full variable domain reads ETGVTQSPTHLIKTRGQQVTLRCSSQSGHNTVSWYQQALGQGPQFIFQYYREEENGRGNFPPRFSGLQFPNYSSELNVNALELDDSALYLCASSVGTSPNTDTQYFGPGTRLTVL.

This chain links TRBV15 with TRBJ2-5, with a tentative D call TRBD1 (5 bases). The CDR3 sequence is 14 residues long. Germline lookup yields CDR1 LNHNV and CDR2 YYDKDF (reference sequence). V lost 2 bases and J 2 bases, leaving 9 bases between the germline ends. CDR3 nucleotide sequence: TGTGCCACCAGCAGACAGGGCCCGCAAGAGACCCAGTACTTC. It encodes CATSRQGPQETQYF.

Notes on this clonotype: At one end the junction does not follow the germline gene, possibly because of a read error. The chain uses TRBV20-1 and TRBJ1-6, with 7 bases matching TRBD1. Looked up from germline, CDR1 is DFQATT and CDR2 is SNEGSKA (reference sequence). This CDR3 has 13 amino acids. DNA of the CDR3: TGCAGTGCGAGAGACAGGGTGGTATCACCCCTCCACTTT. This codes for CSARDRVVSPLHF.

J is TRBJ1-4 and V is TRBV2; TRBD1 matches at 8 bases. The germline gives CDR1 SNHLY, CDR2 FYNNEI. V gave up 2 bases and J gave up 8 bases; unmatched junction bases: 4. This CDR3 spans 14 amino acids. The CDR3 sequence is CASSEQGAWEKLFF. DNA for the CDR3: TGTGCCAGCAGTGAACAGGGGGCATGGGAAAAACTGTTTTTT.

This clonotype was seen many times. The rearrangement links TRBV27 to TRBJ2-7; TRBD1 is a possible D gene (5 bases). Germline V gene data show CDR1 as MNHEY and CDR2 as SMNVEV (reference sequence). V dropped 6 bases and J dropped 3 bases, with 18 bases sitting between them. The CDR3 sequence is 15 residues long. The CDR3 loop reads CASRPDTRADYEQYF. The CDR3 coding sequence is TGTGCCAGCAGGCCGGACACCAGGGCCGACTACGAGCAGTACTTC.

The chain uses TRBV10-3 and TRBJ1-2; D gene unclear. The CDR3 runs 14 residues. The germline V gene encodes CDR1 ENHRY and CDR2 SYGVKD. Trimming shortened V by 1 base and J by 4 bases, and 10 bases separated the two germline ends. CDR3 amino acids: CAISELAGSYGYTF. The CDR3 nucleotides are TGTGCCATCAGTGAGTTGGCAGGTTCCTATGGCTACACCTTC.

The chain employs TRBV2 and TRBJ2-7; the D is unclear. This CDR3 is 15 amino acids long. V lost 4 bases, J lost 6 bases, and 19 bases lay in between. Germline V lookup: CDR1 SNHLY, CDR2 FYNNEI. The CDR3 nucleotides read TGTGCCAGCAGTGTTTTGGACGCCACAGTTGGCGAGCAGTACTTC. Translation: CASSVLDATVGEQYF.

This CDR3 is CATSSGNLAGTRDEQFF. The CDR3 bases are TGTGCCACCAGCAGCGGTAATTTAGCGGGGACGAGAGATGAGCAGTTCTTC. V and J are TRBV15 and TRBJ2-1; TRBD2 matches 8 bases. The germline CDR1 and CDR2 sequences are LNHNV and YYDKDF (reference sequence). V was pared by 3 bases and J by 8 bases, with 15 bases of the junction left unmatched. The CDR3 runs to 17 residues.

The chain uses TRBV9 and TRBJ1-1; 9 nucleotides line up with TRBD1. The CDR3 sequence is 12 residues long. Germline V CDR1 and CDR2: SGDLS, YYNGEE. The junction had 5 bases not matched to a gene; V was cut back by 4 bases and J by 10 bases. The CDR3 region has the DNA TGTGCCAGCAGCCCCGGGACAGGGTTAGCTTTCTTT. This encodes CASSPGTGLAFF.

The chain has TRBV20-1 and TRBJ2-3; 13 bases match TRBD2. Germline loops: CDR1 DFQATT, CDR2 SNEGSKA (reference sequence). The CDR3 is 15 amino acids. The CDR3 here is CSARGTSGTTDTQYF. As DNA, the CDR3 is TGCAGCGCCCGGGGGACTAGCGGGACCACAGATACGCAGTATTTT.

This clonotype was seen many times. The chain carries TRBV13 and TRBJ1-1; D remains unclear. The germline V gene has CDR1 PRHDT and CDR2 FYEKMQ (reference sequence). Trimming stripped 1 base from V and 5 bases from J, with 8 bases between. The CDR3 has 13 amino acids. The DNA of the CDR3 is TGTGCCAGCAGCTTAGTGGGAGGGACTGAAGCTTTCTTT. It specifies CASSLVGGTEAFF.

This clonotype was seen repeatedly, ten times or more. The CDR3 DNA reads TGTGCCGTTATGGACGGGAGCTCCTACAATGAGCAGTTCTTC. This encodes CAVMDGSSYNEQFF. The rearrangement uses TRBV24-1 and TRBJ2-1; possibly TRBD2 for D (6 bases). The CDR3 is 14 residues long. V was cut by 12 bases and J by 0 bases, with 14 bases left in between. Germline CDR1 reads KGHDR; CDR2 reads SFDVKD.

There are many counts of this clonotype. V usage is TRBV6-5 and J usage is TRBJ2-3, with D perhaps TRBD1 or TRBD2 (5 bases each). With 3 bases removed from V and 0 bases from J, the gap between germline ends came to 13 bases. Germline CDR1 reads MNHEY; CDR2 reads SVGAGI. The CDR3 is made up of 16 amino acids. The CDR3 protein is CASSYSMGPSTDTQYF. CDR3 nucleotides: TGTGCCAGCAGTTATAGTATGGGACCGAGCACAGATACGCAGTATTTT.

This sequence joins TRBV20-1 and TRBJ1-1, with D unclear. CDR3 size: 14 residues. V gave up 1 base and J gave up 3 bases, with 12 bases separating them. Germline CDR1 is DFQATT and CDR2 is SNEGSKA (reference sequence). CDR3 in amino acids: CSARGDREDTEAFF. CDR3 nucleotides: TGCAGTGCTAGAGGAGATCGGGAGGACACTGAAGCTTTCTTT.

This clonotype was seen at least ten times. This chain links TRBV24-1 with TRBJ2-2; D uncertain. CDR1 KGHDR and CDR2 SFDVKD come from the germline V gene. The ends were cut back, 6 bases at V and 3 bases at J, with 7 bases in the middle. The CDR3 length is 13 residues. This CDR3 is CATSTRYTGELFF. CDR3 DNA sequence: TGTGCCACCAGTACCCGGTACACCGGGGAGCTGTTTTTT.

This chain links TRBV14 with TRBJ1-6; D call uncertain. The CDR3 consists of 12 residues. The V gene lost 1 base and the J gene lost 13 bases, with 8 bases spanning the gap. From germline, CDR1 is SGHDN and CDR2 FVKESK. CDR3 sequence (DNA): TGTGCCAGCAGCCAAGTTGACTCGCCCCTCCACTTT. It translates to CASSQVDSPLHF.

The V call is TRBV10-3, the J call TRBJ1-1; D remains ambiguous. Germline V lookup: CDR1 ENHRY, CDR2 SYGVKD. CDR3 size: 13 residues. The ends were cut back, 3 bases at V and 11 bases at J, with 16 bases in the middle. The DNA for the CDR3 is TGTGCCATCAGTGAATCCGATGAAGGCTGGGCTTTCTTT. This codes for CAISESDEGWAFF.

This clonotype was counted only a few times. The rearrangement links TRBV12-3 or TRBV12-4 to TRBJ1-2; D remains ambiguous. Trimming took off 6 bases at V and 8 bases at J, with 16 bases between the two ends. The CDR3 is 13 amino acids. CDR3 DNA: TGTGCCAGCAGCGCTTATCCGATGGGCGGCTACACCTTC. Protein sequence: CASSAYPMGGYTF.

The CDR3 protein is CASSLIAGGWGDTQYF. The CDR3 DNA reads TGTGCCAGCAGCCTAATAGCGGGAGGTTGGGGGGATACGCAGTATTTT. The chain carries TRBV7-9 and TRBJ2-3, with 10 bases aligning to TRBD2. This CDR3 is 16 amino acids long. The germline V gene encodes CDR1 SEHNR and CDR2 FQNEAQ (reference sequence). V was pared by 5 bases and J by 6 bases, with 11 bases of the junction left unmatched.